This TCR beta chain was captured in a study of T cell responses to AZD1222 COVID-19 vaccine. Generated by immunoSEQ multiplex PCR, the TCRdb table keeps only in-frame clones and is missing some. The sample yields about 160,000 clones, around 93% seen once. This CDR3 comprises 14 residues. Trimming cost V 4 bases and J 6 bases, with 16 bases left between them. CDR1 is SGHRS, CDR2 YFSETQ, per germline. The genes are TRBV5-1 and TRBJ1-2, with D possibly matching TRBD1 (6 bases). The material sequenced was peripheral blood, taken on day 0 of AZD1222 vaccination. The TCR was taken from an adult in good health. The CDR3 loop is CASSLRRTGNGYTF. CDR3 DNA: TGCGCCAGCAGCCTCCGGCGTACAGGGAATGGCTACACCTTC.